This passage covers 19 T cell receptor beta chains from one sample sequenced in a study. TCRdb reprocessed the 5' RACE reads with MiXCR, giving one entry per CDR3 protein. The table includes roughly 8,400 distinct CDR3 sequences, about three fifths detected once. The sequenced sample consisted of tumor-infiltrating memory CD4+ T cells sorted from the breast tumor. Sample subset: memory CD4+ T cells, CD4+CD45RO+CD25-. These receptors came from a female donor with breast cancer.

Here the CDR3 reads CAFLGQYYGYTF. DNA of the CDR3: TGTGCCTTTTTGGGACAGTACTATGGCTACACCTTC. This chain connects TRBV30 to TRBJ1-2; 7 bases line up with TRBD1. The V and J ends lost 7 bases and 3 bases, in that order; junction bases with no gene match: 5. The CDR3 sequence is 12 residues long. Germline CDR1 is GTSNPN and CDR2 is SVGIG (reference sequence).

This clonotype has only a few counts. V gene TRBV5-1 combines with J gene TRBJ1-1, with 7 bases identical to TRBD1. The CDR3 covers 13 residues. Germline CDR1 and CDR2: SGHRS and YFSETQ. V gave up 3 bases and J gave up 5 bases; unmatched junction bases: 4. CDR3 in DNA: TGCGCCAGCAGCTCTACAGGGGAGACTGAAGCTTTCTTT. Protein: CASSSTGETEAFF.

This clonotype has only a few counts. The chain joins TRBV20-1 to TRBJ2-4; D is undetermined. From germline, CDR1 is DFQATT and CDR2 SNEGSKA (reference sequence). The CDR3 sequence is 16 residues long. The V and J ends lost 0 bases and 0 bases respectively, with 12 bases between them. CDR3: CSARDHGQIAKNIQYF. The CDR3 bases are TGCAGTGCTAGAGATCATGGGCAAATAGCCAAAAACATTCAGTACTTC.

This sequence joins TRBV20-1 and TRBJ2-5; no definite D call. V lost 3 bases, J lost 3 bases, and 5 bases lay in between. This CDR3 has 11 residues. Looked up from germline, CDR1 is DFQATT and CDR2 is SNEGSKA (reference sequence). The CDR3 DNA sequence: TGCAGTGCTAGGACCGAAGAGACCCAGTACTTC. This translates into CSARTEETQYF.

Concerning this clonotype: Being one base from a much bigger clone, this may be a read error. The gene calls are TRBV29-1 and TRBJ2-1; D uncertain. V lost 6 bases and J 4 bases, leaving 16 bases between the germline ends. Germline V gene lookup returns CDR1 SQVTM and CDR2 ANQGSEA. The CDR3 has 14 residues. The CDR3: CSVGTGRHYNEQFF. The CDR3 DNA sequence: TGCAGCGTGGGCACCGGTCGCCATTACAATGAGCAGTTCTTC.

The rearrangement joins TRBV5-6 to TRBJ1-1; D unresolved. From germline, CDR1 is SGHDT and CDR2 YYEEEE. The V end was cut by 1 base, the J end by 0 bases, with 13 bases between. The CDR3 contains 16 residues. Written as DNA, the CDR3 is TGTGCCAGCAGCTTGACTGGTCAGCGGATGAACACTGAAGCTTTCTTT. Protein: CASSLTGQRMNTEAFF. The full variable domain, completed using reference TRBV5-6 and TRBJ1-1, is DAGVTQSPTHLIKTRGQQVTLRCSPKSGHDTVSWYQQALGQGPQFIFQYYEEEERQRGNFPDRFSGHQFPNYSSELNVNALLLGDSALYLCASSLTGQRMNTEAFFGQGTRLTVV.

The chain links TRBV6-5 to TRBJ1-2; the D gene is possibly TRBD1 (5 bases). CDR3 length: 12 amino acids. Germline V gives CDR1 MNHEY, CDR2 SVGAGI. Trimming stripped 8 bases from V and 6 bases from J, with 13 bases between. CDR3 loop: CASVDKGHGYTF. CDR3 in DNA: TGTGCCAGCGTCGACAAGGGACATGGCTACACCTTC.

The genes are TRBV12-3 or TRBV12-4 and TRBJ2-3, with D possibly matching TRBD1 (6 bases). The CDR3 is made up of 14 amino acids. The ends were cut back, 1 base at V and 1 base at J, with 6 bases in the middle. In nucleotides, the CDR3 is TGTGCCAGCAGTTTAGGGACAGGCACAGATACGCAGTATTTT. Residues: CASSLGTGTDTQYF.

The gene calls are TRBV4-1 and TRBJ2-6; TRBD1 is a possible D gene (6 bases). Germline V gene lookup returns CDR1 MGHRA and CDR2 YSYEKL. V was clipped by 3 bases and J by 0 bases, with 21 bases between them. This CDR3 is 20 amino acids long. The chain's CDR3 is CASSQATGTRTYSGANVLTF. The DNA for the CDR3 is TGCGCCAGCAGCCAGGCTACCGGGACACGGACCTACTCTGGGGCCAACGTCCTGACTTTC.

The genes are TRBV5-1 and TRBJ2-5, with no clear D. Germline CDR1 SGHRS, CDR2 YFSETQ. Trimming took 4 bases from V and 3 from J, leaving 10 bases between them. CDR3 length: 13 residues. The CDR3 nucleotides are TGCGCCAGCAGCCTCAACTTAAAAGAGACCCAGTACTTC. Its translation is CASSLNLKETQYF.

This clonotype was seen more than once but under ten times. The gene calls are TRBV7-8 and TRBJ2-7, with 7 bases that match TRBD2. V lost 5 bases, J lost 0 bases, and 10 bases stayed unmatched. CDR3 length: 16 amino acids. Germline V gene lookup returns CDR1 SGHVS and CDR2 FQNEAQ. DNA of the CDR3: TGTGCCAGCAGCCAACAGAGCGGGGCTAGCTCCTACGAGCAGTACTTC. It yields the protein CASSQQSGASSYEQYF.

The rearrangement links TRBV5-1 to TRBJ2-3; TRBD2 aligns across 11 bases. There are 15 residues in the CDR3. V dropped 4 bases and J dropped 6; count of bases not matched to a gene: 7. Germline V gene lookup returns CDR1 SGHRS and CDR2 YFSETQ. This CDR3 is CASSPIAGGLDTQYF. The CDR3 region has the DNA TGCGCCAGCAGCCCTATAGCGGGAGGGCTCGATACGCAGTATTTT.

V gene TRBV14 combines with J gene TRBJ2-7, with TRBD1 identical over 9 bases. Germline assignment: CDR1 SGHDN and CDR2 FVKESK. The junction had 4 bases not matched to a gene; V was cut back by 4 bases and J by 3 bases. CDR3 size: 14 residues. The CDR3 DNA sequence: TGTGCCAGCAGCCCTCAGACAGGGGGCTACGAGCAGTACTTC. Translation gives CASSPQTGGYEQYF.

The chain combines TRBV5-1 with TRBJ1-3, with D perhaps TRBD1 (6 bases). CDR3 size: 15 residues. CDR1 SGHRS and CDR2 YFSETQ come from the germline V gene. V was shortened by 4 bases and J by 0 bases, with 11 bases between the two germline ends. This CDR3 reads CASSQGGLSGNTIYF. CDR3 DNA: TGCGCCAGCAGCCAAGGGGGTCTCTCTGGAAACACCATATATTTT.

J is TRBJ1-5 and V is TRBV29-1, with 7 bases lining up with TRBD1. The CDR3 contains 13 residues. CDR1 and CDR2 from the germline V gene are SQVTM and ANQGSEA. V shed 6 bases and J 0 bases; nucleotides not matched to a gene: 2. The CDR3 nucleotides are TGCAGCGTGGGACAGAATAGCAATCAGCCCCAGCATTTT. This translates into CSVGQNSNQPQHF.

The chain carries TRBV7-2 and TRBJ1-2, with D possibly TRBD1 on 5 matching bases. Germline loops: CDR1 SGHTA, CDR2 FQGNSA. This CDR3 spans 15 amino acids. The V gene lost 4 bases and the J gene lost 5 bases, with 17 bases spanning the gap. The CDR3 loop reads CASSSHNRDGYGYTF. As DNA, the CDR3 is TGTGCCAGCAGCTCTCATAACCGGGACGGTTATGGCTACACCTTC.

In its sample, this clonotype was seen a few times. The chain combines TRBV20-1 with TRBJ1-2, with a possible D match to TRBD1 (5 bases). The length of the CDR3 is 14 residues. The germline V gene has CDR1 DFQATT and CDR2 SNEGSKA (reference sequence). Trimming removed 1 base at V and 2 bases at J, with 11 bases between. CDR3 protein: CSARAGVRNYGYTF. CDR3 bases: TGCAGTGCTAGAGCGGGGGTTAGAAACTATGGCTACACCTTC.

The V call is TRBV6-5, the J call TRBJ1-2; D remains ambiguous. The V end lost 6 bases, the J end lost 4 bases, and 15 bases lay between the germline ends. This CDR3 is 14 amino acids long. Germline-derived CDR1 and CDR2 are MNHEY and SVGAGI. The CDR3: CASSPTIWGYGYTF. CDR3 coding DNA: TGTGCCAGCAGCCCGACCATCTGGGGCTATGGCTACACCTTC.

This chain links TRBV9 with TRBJ2-7; D is perhaps TRBD2 (7 bases). Deletions cut 3 bases from V and 2 bases from J, with 15 bases between. The CDR3 consists of 15 residues. Germline lookup yields CDR1 SGDLS and CDR2 YYNGEE. The CDR3, as DNA: TGTGCCAGCAGCGGGGAGGGGGACGGGCCCTACGAGCAGTACTTC. Protein sequence: CASSGEGDGPYEQYF. Drawing the rest from reference TRBV9 and TRBJ2-7, the complete variable domain is DSGVTQTPKHLITATGQRVTLRCSPRSGDLSVYWYQQSLDQGLQFLIQYYNGEERAKGNILERFSAQQFPDLHSELNLSSLELGDSALYFCASSGEGDGPYEQYFGPGTRLTVT.